Sequencing of this TCR beta chain was carried out in a study of early T cells in non-severe SARS-CoV-2 infection. Study at large: With bulk RNA from unsorted whole blood as input, sequencing yielded unpaired chains. Study outcomes and limitations: The VDJdb matching leaned toward anti-spike CD8 responses and overlooked private and CD4 specificities.

This clonotype was seen a few times. Antigen unknown. Individual cDNA molecules received unique molecular identifiers during library preparation. Each CDR3 protein gets one entry after TCRdb re-called the 5' RACE reads with MiXCR. The sample records tens of thousands of distinct CDR3 sequences, roughly 13% being singletons. Here the sequenced sample was whole blood, taken at baseline. The receptor was derived from an adult who was a healthcare worker with PCR-confirmed SARS-CoV-2 infection or an uninfected control (not recorded which).

This CDR3 is CASSVPGRQAFF. CDR3 nucleotides: TGTGCCAGCAGTGTCCCAGGGCGACAAGCTTTCTTT. This chain joins TRBV28 and TRBJ1-1, with D possibly TRBD1 on 5 matching bases. V gave up 5 bases and J gave up 9 bases, with 13 bases separating them. Germline CDR1 reads MDHEN; CDR2 reads SYDVKM. The CDR3 loop spans 12 amino acids.